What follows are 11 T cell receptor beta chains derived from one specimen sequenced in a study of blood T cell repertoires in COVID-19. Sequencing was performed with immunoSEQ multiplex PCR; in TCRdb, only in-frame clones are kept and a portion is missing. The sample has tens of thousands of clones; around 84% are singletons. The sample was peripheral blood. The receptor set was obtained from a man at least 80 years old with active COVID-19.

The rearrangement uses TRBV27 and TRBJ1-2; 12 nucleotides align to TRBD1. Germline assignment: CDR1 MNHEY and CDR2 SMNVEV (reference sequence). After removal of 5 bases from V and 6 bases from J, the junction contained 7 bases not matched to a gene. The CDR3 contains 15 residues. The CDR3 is CASSNTGTGGNGYTF. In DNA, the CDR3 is TGTGCCAGCAGTAACACCGGGACAGGGGGCAATGGCTACACCTTC.

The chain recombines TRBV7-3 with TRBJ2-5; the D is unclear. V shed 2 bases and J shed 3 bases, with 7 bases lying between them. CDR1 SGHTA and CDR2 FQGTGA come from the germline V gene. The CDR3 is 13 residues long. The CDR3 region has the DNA TGTGCCAGCAGCTTAGGTCAGAAAGAGACCCAGTACTTC. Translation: CASSLGQKETQYF.

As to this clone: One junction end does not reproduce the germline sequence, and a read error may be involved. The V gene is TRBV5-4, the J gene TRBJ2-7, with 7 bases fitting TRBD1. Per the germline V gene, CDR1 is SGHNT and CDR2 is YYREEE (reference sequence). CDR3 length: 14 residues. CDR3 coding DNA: TGTGTCAGCAGCTTAGGGACAGCGTCCTACGAGCAGTACTTC. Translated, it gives CVSSLGTASYEQYF.

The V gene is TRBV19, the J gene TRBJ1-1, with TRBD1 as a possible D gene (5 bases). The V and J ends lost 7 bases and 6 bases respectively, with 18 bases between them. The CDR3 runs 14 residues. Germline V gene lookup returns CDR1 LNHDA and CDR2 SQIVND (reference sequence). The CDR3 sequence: CASKGPGGWAEAFF. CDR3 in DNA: TGTGCCAGTAAAGGGCCGGGGGGTTGGGCTGAAGCTTTCTTT.

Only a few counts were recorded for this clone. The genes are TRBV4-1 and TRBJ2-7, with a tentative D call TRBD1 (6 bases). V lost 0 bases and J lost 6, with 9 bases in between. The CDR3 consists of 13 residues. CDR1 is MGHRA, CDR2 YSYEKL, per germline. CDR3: CASSQDRGFEQYF. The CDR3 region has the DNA TGCGCCAGCAGCCAAGACAGGGGCTTCGAGCAGTACTTC.

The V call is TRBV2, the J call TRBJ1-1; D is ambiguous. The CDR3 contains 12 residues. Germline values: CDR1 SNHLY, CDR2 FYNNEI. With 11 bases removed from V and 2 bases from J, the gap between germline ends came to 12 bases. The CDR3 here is CAGREVNTEAFF. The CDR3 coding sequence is TGTGCCGGCCGAGAGGTAAACACTGAAGCTTTCTTT.

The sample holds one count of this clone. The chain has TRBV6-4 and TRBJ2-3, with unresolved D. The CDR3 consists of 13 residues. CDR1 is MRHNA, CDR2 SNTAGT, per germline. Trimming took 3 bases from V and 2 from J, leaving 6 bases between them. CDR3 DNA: TGTGCCAGCAGTGATCAGATCACAGATACGCAGTATTTT. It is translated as CASSDQITDTQYF.

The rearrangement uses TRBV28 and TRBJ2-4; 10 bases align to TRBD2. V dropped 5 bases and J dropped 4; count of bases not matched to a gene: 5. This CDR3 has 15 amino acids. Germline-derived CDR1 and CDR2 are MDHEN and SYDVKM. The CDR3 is CASSTSGVTKNIQYF. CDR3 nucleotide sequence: TGTGCCAGCAGTACTAGCGGGGTTACAAAAAACATTCAGTACTTC.

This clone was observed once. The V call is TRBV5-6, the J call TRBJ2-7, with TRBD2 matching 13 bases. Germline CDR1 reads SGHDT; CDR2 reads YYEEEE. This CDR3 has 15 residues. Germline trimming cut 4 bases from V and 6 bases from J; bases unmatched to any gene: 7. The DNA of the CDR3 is TGTGCCAGCAGCCCATATGGACTAGCGGGAGTCGAGCAGTACTTC. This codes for CASSPYGLAGVEQYF.

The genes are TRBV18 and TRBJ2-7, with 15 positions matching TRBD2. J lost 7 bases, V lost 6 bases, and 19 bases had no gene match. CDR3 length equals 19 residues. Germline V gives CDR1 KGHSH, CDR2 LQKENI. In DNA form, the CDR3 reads TGTGCCAGCTCCCAAAATGCCCCGGGACTAGCGGGAGGCGTGCATGAGCAGTACTTC. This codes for CASSQNAPGLAGGVHEQYF.

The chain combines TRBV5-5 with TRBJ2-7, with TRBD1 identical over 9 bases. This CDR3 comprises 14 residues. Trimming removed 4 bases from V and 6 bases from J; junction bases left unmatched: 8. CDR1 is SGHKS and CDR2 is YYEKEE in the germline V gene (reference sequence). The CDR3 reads CASSPGTGRVEQYF. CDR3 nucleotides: TGTGCCAGCAGCCCCGGGACAGGGCGAGTCGAGCAGTACTTC.